Sequencing of this TCR beta chain was carried out in a study of T cell responses to AZD1222 COVID-19 vaccine. Findings of the study overall: Across spike, vaccine-associated CD4 TCRs were found, dominant at 160-218 and 743-854. Among spike-specific TCRs, nearly half reportedly target unmutated variant regions.

This clone was detected once. What it binds is not known. Generated by immunoSEQ multiplex PCR, the TCRdb table keeps only in-frame clones and is missing some. The profile shows 80,000 or so clones, around nine tenths of them singletons. The CDR3 consists of 15 residues. V was clipped by 5 bases and J by 0 bases; unmatched bases: 3. Looked up from germline, CDR1 is KGHSH and CDR2 is LQKENI. Specimen: peripheral blood, collected on day 0 of AZD1222 vaccination. This TCR derives from an adult in good health. The chain has TRBV18 and TRBJ1-5; 8 bases align to TRBD1. The CDR3 DNA is TGTGCCAGCTCAAGGACAGGGAATAGCAATCAGCCCCAGCATTTT. Residues: CASSRTGNSNQPQHF.